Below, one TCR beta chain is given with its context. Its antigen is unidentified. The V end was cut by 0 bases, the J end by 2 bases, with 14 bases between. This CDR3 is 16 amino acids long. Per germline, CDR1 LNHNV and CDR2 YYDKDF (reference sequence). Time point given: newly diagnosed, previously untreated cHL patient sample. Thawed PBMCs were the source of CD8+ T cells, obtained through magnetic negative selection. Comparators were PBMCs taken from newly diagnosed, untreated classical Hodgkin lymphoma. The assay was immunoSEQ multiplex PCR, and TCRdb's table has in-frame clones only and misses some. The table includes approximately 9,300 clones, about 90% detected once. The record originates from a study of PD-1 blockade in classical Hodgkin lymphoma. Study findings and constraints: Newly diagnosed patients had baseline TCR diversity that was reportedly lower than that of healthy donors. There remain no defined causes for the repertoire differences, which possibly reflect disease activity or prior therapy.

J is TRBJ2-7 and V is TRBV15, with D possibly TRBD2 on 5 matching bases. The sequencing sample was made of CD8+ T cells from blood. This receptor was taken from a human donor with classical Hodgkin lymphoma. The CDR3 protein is CATSRDPQRPTYEQYF. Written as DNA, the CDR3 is TGTGCCACCAGCAGAGATCCTCAGCGGCCTACCTACGAGCAGTACTTC. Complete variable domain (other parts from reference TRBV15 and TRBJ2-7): DAMVIQNPRYQVTQFGKPVTLSCSQTLNHNVMYWYQQKSSQAPKLLFHYYDKDFNNEADTPDNFQSRRPNTSFCFLDIRSPGLGDTAMYLCATSRDPQRPTYEQYFGPGTRLTVT.